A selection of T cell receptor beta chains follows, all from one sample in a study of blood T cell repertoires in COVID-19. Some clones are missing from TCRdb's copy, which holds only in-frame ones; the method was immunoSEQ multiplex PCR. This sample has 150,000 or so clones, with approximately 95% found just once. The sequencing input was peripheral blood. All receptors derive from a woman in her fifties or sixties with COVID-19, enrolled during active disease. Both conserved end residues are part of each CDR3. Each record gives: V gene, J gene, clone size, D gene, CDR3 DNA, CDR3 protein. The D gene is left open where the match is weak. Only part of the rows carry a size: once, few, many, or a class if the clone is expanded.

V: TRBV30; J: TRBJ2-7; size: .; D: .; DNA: TGTGCCTGGAAGGCAGGGCCCTACGAGCAGTACTTC; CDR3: CAWKAGPYEQYF
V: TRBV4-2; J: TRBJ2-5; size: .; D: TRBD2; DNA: TGTGCCAGCAGCCAAGATTGCGGGGGGGGAGGAAAAGAGACCCAGTACTTC; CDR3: CASSQDCGGGGKETQYF
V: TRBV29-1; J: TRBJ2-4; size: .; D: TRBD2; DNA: TGCAGCGTTCGACACGGGGAGGGCATTCAGTACTTC; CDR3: CSVRHGEGIQYF
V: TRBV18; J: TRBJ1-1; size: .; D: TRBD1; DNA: TGTGCCAGCTCACCACGTGGGCAGGGGGTATCTGAAGCTTTCTTT; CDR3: CASSPRGQGVSEAFF
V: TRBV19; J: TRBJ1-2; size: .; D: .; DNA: TGTGCCAGTAGTGTCCCGGACTATGGCTACACCTTC; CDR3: CASSVPDYGYTF
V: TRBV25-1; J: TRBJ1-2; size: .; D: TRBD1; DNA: TGTGCCACCACACAGGGGCGGGATGGCTACACCTTC; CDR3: CATTQGRDGYTF
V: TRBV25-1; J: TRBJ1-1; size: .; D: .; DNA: TGTGCCAGCAGGGGTGGGGGGGAAGCTTTCTTT; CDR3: CASRGGGEAFF
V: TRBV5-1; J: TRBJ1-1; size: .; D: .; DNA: TGCGCCAGCAGCTTTGGGTCCAGGCCCCATGAAGCTTTCTTT; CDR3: CASSFGSRPHEAFF
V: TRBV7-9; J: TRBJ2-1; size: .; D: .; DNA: TGTGCCAGCAGCTTAGGAGCAGAGGACAATGAGCAGTTCTTC; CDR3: CASSLGAEDNEQFF
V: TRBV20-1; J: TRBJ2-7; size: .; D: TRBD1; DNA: TGCAGTGCTAGTGGGAGAGGGGCAGGGGGCTTTTACGAGCAGTACTTC; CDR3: CSASGRGAGGFYEQYF
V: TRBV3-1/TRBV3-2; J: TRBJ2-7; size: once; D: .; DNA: TGTGCCAGTTTGTTAAGTGGCAACTACGAGCAGTACTTC; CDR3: CASLLSGNYEQYF
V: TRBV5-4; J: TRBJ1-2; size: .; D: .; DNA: TGTGCCAGCAGCTTGCCCCAGGGCAACTATGGCTACACCTTC; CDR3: CASSLPQGNYGYTF
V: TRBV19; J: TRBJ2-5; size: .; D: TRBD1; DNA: TGTGCCAGTAGTACCGCCAACAGGGGGAAAGAGACCCAGTACTTC; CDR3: CASSTANRGKETQYF
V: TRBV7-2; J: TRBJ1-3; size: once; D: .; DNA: TGTGCCAGCAGCCCGGACAGTGGGGCAGGAAACACCATATATTTT; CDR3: CASSPDSGAGNTIYF
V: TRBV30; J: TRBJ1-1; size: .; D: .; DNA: TGTGCCTGGCTAATCGGAGGACAGATCACTGAAGCTTTCTTT; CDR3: CAWLIGGQITEAFF
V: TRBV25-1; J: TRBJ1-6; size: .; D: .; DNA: TGTGCCAGCAGTGAGGCAGGCTTTCCTTCACCCCTCCACTTT; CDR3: CASSEAGFPSPLHF
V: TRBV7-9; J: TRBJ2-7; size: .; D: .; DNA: TGTGCCAGCAGCTTTCTGGGCAGCTCCTACGAGCAGTACTTC; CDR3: CASSFLGSSYEQYF
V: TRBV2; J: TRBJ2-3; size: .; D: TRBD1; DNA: TGTGCCACCTCAGGGACAGGGGGACAAGATACGCAGTATTTT; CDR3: CATSGTGGQDTQYF
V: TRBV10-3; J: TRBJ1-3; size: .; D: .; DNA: TGTGGTGTTCGGGGATCGGGAAACACCATATATTTT; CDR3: CGVRGSGNTIYF
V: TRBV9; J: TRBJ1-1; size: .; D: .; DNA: TGTGCCAGCAGCGCAACCGGGACAAACACTGAAGCTTTCTTT; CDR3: CASSATGTNTEAFF
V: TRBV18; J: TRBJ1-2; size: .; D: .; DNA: TGTGCCAGCTCACCACCGTCGGAGGGCGCCTCTTCGGGCTATGGCTACACCTTC; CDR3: CASSPPSEGASSGYGYTF
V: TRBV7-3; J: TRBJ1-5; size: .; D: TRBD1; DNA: TGTGCCAGCAGCCCCGGGACAGGGTACGATCAGCCCCAGCATTTT; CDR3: CASSPGTGYDQPQHF
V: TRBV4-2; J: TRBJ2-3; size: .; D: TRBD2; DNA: TGTGCCAGCAGCCAAGAGGCTAGCGGGGCTTACACAGATACGCAGTATTTT; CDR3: CASSQEASGAYTDTQYF
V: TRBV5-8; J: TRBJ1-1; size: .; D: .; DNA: TGTGCCAGCAACTCGGGACTCGTGAACACTGAAGCTTTCTTT; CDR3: CASNSGLVNTEAFF
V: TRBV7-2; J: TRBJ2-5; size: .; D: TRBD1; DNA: TGTGCCAGCAGCTTGTGGACAGGCCAAGAGACCCAGTACTTC; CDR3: CASSLWTGQETQYF
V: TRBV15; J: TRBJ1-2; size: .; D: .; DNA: TGTGCCACCACCAACGATAGAACGGTGGGCTACACCTTC; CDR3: CATTNDRTVGYTF
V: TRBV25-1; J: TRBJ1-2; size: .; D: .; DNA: TGTGCCAGCAGTGAAATAGGAGACTATGGCTACACCTTC; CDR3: CASSEIGDYGYTF
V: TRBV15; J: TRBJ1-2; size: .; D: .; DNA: TGTGCCACCAGCAGAGATCGCCAGCTCCGAGGGCTAATTGGTAGCACCTTC; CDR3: CATSRDRQLRGLIGSTF
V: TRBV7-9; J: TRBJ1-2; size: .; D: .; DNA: TGTGCCAGCAGCTTAGACTCAGGGGTTGCGGATGGCTACACCTTC; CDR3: CASSLDSGVADGYTF
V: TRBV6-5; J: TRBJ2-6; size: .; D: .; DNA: TGTGCCAGCAGTTATAGTTCTGGGGCCAACGTCCTGACTTTC; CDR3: CASSYSSGANVLTF
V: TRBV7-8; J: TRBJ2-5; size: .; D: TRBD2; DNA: TGTGCCAGCAGAGAAACTAGCGTCCAAGAGACCCAGTACTTC; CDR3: CASRETSVQETQYF
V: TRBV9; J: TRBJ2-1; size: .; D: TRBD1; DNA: TGTGCCAGCAGCGCAACAGGGGGCGGGGTAGATGAGCAGTTCTTC; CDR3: CASSATGGGVDEQFF
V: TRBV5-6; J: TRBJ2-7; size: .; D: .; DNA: TGTGCCAGCAGCTGGAGACGGAAATACGAGCAGTACTTC; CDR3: CASSWRRKYEQYF
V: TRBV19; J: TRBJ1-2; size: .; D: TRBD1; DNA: TGTGCCAGTAGTCCCACGCGACAGGGTAGTGGCTACACCTTC; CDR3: CASSPTRQGSGYTF
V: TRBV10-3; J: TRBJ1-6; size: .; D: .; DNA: TGTGCCATCAGCTCCCTGGCAGGAAAAACCAATAATTCACCCCTCCACTTT; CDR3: CAISSLAGKTNNSPLHF
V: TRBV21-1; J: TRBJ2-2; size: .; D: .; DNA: TGTGCCAGCAGCAAGGGAGACAGGTCGAACACCGGGGAGCTGTTTTTT; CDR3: CASSKGDRSNTGELFF
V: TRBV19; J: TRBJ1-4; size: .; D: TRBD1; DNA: TGTGCCAGTAACCAGGCTAGAGGAGGGGGCGGAGAAAAACTGTTTTTT; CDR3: CASNQARGGGGEKLFF
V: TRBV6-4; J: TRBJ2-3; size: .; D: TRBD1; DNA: TGTGCCAGCAGAGGACAGGGGTCTAGCACAGATACGCAGTATTTT; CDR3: CASRGQGSSTDTQYF
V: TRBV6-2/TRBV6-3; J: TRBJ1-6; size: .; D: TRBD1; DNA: TGTGCCAGCAGTTACTCTCCGACAGGGGTCGGATCACCCCTCCACTTT; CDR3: CASSYSPTGVGSPLHF
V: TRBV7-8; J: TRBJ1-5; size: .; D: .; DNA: TGTGCCAGCAGCCAGTCGACAGTCCGGTGGGGTCAGCCCCAGCATTTT; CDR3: CASSQSTVRWGQPQHF
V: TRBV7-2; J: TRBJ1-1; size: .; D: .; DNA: TGTGCCAGCAGCTTCCGCCACGGTGGGAACACTGAAGCTTTCTTT; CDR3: CASSFRHGGNTEAFF
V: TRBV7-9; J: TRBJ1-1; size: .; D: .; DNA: TGTGCCAGCAGCGTATTCGAGAGCACTGAAGCTTTCTTT; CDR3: CASSVFESTEAFF
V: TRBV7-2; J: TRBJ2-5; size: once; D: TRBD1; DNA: TGTGCCAGCAGCTTAGGGGACAGGGCAATAGTGGAGACCCAGTACTTC; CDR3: CASSLGDRAIVETQYF
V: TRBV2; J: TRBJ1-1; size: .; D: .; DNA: TGTGCCAGCAGTTTCGGACTTTCCAGAGAAGCTTTCTTT; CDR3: CASSFGLSREAFF
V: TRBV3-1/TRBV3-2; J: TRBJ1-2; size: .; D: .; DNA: TGTGCCAGCAGCCAAGTAAAAAGGGGGAACTATGGCTACACCTTC; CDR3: CASSQVKRGNYGYTF
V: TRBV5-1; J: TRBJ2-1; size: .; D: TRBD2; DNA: TGCGCCAGCAGATCGCAGCTAGCGGGGTCTTACAATGAGCAGTTCTTC; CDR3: CASRSQLAGSYNEQFF
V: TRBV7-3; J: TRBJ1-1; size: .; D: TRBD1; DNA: TGTGCCAGCAGCTTGGGACAGGGCACTGAAGCTTTCTTT; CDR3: CASSLGQGTEAFF
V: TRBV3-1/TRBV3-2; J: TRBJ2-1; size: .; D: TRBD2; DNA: TGTGCCAGCAGCCAAGATATCAGCGGGGGGGCGAATGAGCAGTTCTTC; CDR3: CASSQDISGGANEQFF
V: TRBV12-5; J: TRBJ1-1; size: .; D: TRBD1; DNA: TGTGCTAGTGGAAACAGGGGGAGGACTGAAGCTTTCTTT; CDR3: CASGNRGRTEAFF
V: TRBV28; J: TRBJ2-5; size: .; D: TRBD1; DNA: TGTGCCAGCAGTTTCCCGGGACAGGGTAGAGAGACCCAGTACTTC; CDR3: CASSFPGQGRETQYF
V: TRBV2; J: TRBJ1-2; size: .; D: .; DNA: TGTGCCAGGACAACTGGCCAGGGAGGTAACTATGGCTACACCTTC; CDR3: CARTTGQGGNYGYTF
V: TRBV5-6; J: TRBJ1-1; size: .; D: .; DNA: TGTGCCAGCAGCTTTTTAGGGGACAAAGAGGGAGCTTTCTTT; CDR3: CASSFLGDKEGAFF
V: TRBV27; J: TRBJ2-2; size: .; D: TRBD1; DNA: TGTGCCAGCAGTCTCCAGGGGGCCGGGGAGCTGTTTTTT; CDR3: CASSLQGAGELFF
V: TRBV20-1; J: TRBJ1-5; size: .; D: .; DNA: TGCAGTGCTAGTGCGGCAGGGTCTCAGCCCCAGCATTTT; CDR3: CSASAAGSQPQHF
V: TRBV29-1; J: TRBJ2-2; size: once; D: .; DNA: TGCAGCGCCCGGTGGTGGGGAGTCCCCGGGGAGCTGTTTTTT; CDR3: CSARWWGVPGELFF
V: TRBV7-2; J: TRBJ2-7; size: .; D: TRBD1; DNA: TGTGCCAGCAGCTTTGAGCCGGGACAGGGCCACGAGCAGTACTTC; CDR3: CASSFEPGQGHEQYF
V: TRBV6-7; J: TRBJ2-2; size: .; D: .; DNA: TGTGCCACCTTACCCCCAGGCGGGGAGCTGTTTTTT; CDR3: CATLPPGGELFF
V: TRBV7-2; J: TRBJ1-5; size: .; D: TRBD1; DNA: TGTGCCAGCAGCTTAGCTCCGACAGGGATGGGCAATCAGCCCCAGCATTTT; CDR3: CASSLAPTGMGNQPQHF
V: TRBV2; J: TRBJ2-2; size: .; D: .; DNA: TGTGCCAGCAGCGACAGCTACACCGGGGAGCTGTTTTTT; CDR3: CASSDSYTGELFF